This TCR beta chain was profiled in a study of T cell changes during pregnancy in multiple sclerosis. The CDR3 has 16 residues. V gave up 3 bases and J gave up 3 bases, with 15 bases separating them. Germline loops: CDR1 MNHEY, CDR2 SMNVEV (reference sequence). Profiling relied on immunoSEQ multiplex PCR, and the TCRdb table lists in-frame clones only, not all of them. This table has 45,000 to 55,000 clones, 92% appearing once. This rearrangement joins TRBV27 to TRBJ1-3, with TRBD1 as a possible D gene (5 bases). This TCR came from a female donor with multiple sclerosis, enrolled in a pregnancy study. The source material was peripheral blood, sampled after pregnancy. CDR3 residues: CASSLTPPGNGNTIYF. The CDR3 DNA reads TGTGCCAGCAGTTTGACCCCTCCAGGGAATGGAAACACCATATATTTT.